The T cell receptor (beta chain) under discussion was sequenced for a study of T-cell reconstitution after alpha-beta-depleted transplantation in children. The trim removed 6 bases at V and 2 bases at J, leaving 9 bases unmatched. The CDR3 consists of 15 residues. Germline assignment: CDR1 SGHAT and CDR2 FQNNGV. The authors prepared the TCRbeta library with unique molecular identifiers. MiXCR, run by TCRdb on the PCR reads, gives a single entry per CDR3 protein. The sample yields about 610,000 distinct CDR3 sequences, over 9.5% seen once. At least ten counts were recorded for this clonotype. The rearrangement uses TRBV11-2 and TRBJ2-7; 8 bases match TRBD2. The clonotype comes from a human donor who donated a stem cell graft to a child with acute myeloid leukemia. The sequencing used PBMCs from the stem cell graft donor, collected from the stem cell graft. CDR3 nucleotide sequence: TGTGCCAGCAGTTTCGCGACTAGCGATCCCTACGAGCAGTACTTC. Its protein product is CASSFATSDPYEQYF.